The rows below give T cell receptor beta chains drawn from one sample of a study of identical twins. TCRdb re-analysed the 5' RACE reads in MiXCR, keeping a single row per CDR3 protein. The sample yields around 140,000 distinct CDR3 sequences, under 4.5% seen once. Sequencing was carried out using memory T cells sorted from blood. These TCRs come from a man between 18 and 29 years old in good health. The CDR3 runs from the conserved cysteine through the conserved F or W. The order of the fields is J gene, D gene, clone size, V gene, CDR3 DNA, CDR3 protein. D genes are given only for firm matches. Clone size is stated in some rows and not others, as once, few, many or a class when expanded.

J: TRBJ1-2
D: .
size: many
V: TRBV29-1
DNA: TGCAGCGTTGAAGATCTTGGCAGCCGTGGCTACACCTTC
CDR3: CSVEDLGSRGYTF

J: TRBJ2-6
D: .
size: .
V: TRBV11-2
DNA: TGTGCCAGCAGCCCCAGGGGAGCTGGGGCCAACGTCCTGACTTTC
CDR3: CASSPRGAGANVLTF

J: TRBJ2-3
D: .
size: many
V: TRBV7-8
DNA: TGTGCCAGCAGCTTAGGGAGTGCAACTAGCACAGATACGCAGTATTTT
CDR3: CASSLGSATSTDTQYF

J: TRBJ2-1
D: .
size: many
V: TRBV7-2
DNA: TGTGCCAGCAGCCCCCGGCCGGGACGCAATGAGCAGTTCTTC
CDR3: CASSPRPGRNEQFF

J: TRBJ2-1
D: .
size: few
V: TRBV6-1
DNA: TGTGCCAGCAGCCAAGACCAGCGGGCACCCTACAATGAGCAGTTCTTC
CDR3: CASSQDQRAPYNEQFF

J: TRBJ1-5
D: .
size: many
V: TRBV12-3/TRBV12-4
DNA: TGTGCCAGCAGTCACCGGGACTTTAATCAGCCCCAGCATTTT
CDR3: CASSHRDFNQPQHF

J: TRBJ2-5
D: TRBD1
size: .
V: TRBV2
DNA: TGTGCCAAACAGGGGGCGCGGGGTGAGGAGACCCAGTACTTC
CDR3: CAKQGARGEETQYF

J: TRBJ1-6
D: TRBD1
size: few
V: TRBV12-3/TRBV12-4
DNA: TGTGCCAGCAGCGCGGGACAGGGCTCTTCACCCCTCCACTTT
CDR3: CASSAGQGSSPLHF

J: TRBJ1-2
D: .
size: many
V: TRBV18
DNA: TGTGCCAGCTCTCCTAGTACGGGGAACTATGGCTACACCTTC
CDR3: CASSPSTGNYGYTF

J: TRBJ2-3
D: TRBD1
size: many
V: TRBV11-2
DNA: TGTGCCAGCAGCCGGGACAGGGTTGGAGCAGATACGCAGTATTTT
CDR3: CASSRDRVGADTQYF

J: TRBJ2-2
D: .
size: many
V: TRBV29-1
DNA: TGCAGCGTTTCCCGGGACACGGACACCGGGGAGCTGTTTTTT
CDR3: CSVSRDTDTGELFF

J: TRBJ2-3
D: TRBD1
size: many
V: TRBV5-1
DNA: TGCGCCAGCCGAACCGGGACAGCTTCCACAGATACGCAGTATTTT
CDR3: CASRTGTASTDTQYF